The 24 T cell receptor beta chains below all came from one sample that was sequenced in a study of regulatory T cells in long-lasting Graves disease. Libraries of TCR beta came from iRepertoire HTBI primers plus Arm-PCR of CDR3 regions. TCRdb itself ran the multiplex PCR reads through MiXCR, one entry per CDR3 protein. The profile shows 350,000 to 450,000 distinct CDR3 sequences, roughly 12% of them singletons. Documented time point: newly diagnosed GD, antithyroid drugs for less than 3 months. The TCR library used RNA extracted from PBMCs. The same sample was also used in a study of T cells in Graves' hyperthyroidism and ophthalmopathy.

The sample was peripheral blood mononuclear cells (PBMCs), taken at new diagnosis, from a patient treated with antithyroid drugs. The receptors here all came from a young woman with Graves disease.

This chain joins TRBV7-8 and TRBJ2-5, with 7 bases matching TRBD2. Looked up from germline, CDR1 is SGHVS and CDR2 is FQNEAQ. This CDR3 has 16 amino acids. The V segment lost 5 bases and the J segment 2 bases; nucleotides outside the gene matches: 11. CDR3 sequence (DNA): TGTGCCAGCAGCCCTCCTCGCGGGAGATCTCAAGAGACCCAGTACTTC. Residues: CASSPPRGRSQETQYF.

The rearrangement uses TRBV28 and TRBJ2-3; D perhaps matches TRBD1 (5 bases). V was clipped by 5 bases and J by 5 bases, with 11 bases between them. Germline CDR1 is MDHEN and CDR2 is SYDVKM. The CDR3 has 13 amino acids. The DNA of the CDR3 is TGTGCCAGCAGTGTAGGGGTAGAAGATACGCAGTATTTT. Protein: CASSVGVEDTQYF. Based on the CDR3 plus reference TRBV28 and TRBJ2-3, the full variable domain is DVKVTQSSRYLVKRTGEKVFLECVQDMDHENMFWYRQDPGLGLRLIYFSYDVKMKEKGDIPEGYSVSREKKERFSLILESASTNQTSMYLCASSVGVEDTQYFGPGTRLTVL.

About this clonotype: A much larger clone is a single base away; this may be a read error. The CDR3 sequence is CASICRSPWGETQYF. For the CDR3, the DNA is TGTGCCAGCATTTGTAGGAGCCCCTGGGGGGAGACCCAGTACTTC. J is TRBJ2-5 and V is TRBV2; D may correspond to TRBD1 or TRBD2 (5 bases each). The CDR3 runs to 15 residues. Germline V gene lookup returns CDR1 SNHLY and CDR2 FYNNEI. Trimming cost V 7 bases and J 5 bases, with 20 bases left between them.

This clonotype has at least ten counts. The chain uses TRBV20-1 and TRBJ2-7; no definite D call. Germline values: CDR1 DFQATT, CDR2 SNEGSKA (reference sequence). The CDR3 has 12 amino acids. Trimming shortened V by 2 bases and J by 6 bases, and 11 bases separated the two germline ends. CDR3 in amino acids: CSARPSLGEQYF. The CDR3 bases are TGCAGTGCTAGACCGAGCCTGGGCGAGCAGTACTTC.

In this sample, this clonotype turned up many times. The chain couples TRBV12-3 or TRBV12-4 to TRBJ2-5; D may be TRBD1 (5 bases). V was pared by 5 bases and J by 2 bases, with 9 bases between. The CDR3 length is 13 residues. CDR3 coding DNA: TGTGCCAGCAGTCAGGGTAGACAAGAGACCCAGTACTTC. Translated: CASSQGRQETQYF.

Written as DNA, the CDR3 is TGCAGTGCCAAAAAACATCACGGGACTAGCGGGAGGTTCGGAGAGACCCAGTACTTC. It is translated as CSAKKHHGTSGRFGETQYF. The V gene is TRBV20-1, the J gene TRBJ2-5; 15 bases agree with TRBD2. J lost 4 bases, V lost 6 bases, and 18 bases had no gene match. Germline lookup yields CDR1 DFQATT and CDR2 SNEGSKA (reference sequence). This CDR3 has 19 residues.

This clonotype was seen a few times. The chain has TRBV7-3 and TRBJ2-3, with D hard to call. Trimming shortened V by 5 bases and J by 4 bases, and 13 bases separated the two germline ends. Germline V CDR1 and CDR2: SGHTA, FQGTGA. CDR3 length: 14 amino acids. This CDR3 reads CASSPSPLSDTQYF. The CDR3 region has the DNA TGTGCCAGCAGCCCCAGCCCCCTCTCAGATACGCAGTATTTT.

This clonotype was counted at least ten times. The chain carries TRBV20-1 and TRBJ2-7; TRBD2 agrees at 7 bases. The CDR3 covers 13 residues. After removal of 5 bases from V and 4 bases from J, the junction contained 8 bases not matched to a gene. The germline V gene encodes CDR1 DFQATT and CDR2 SNEGSKA (reference sequence). The CDR3 loop reads CSAVGTNEYEQYF. The CDR3 DNA sequence: TGCAGTGCTGTTGGGACTAATGAATACGAGCAGTACTTC.

The chain combines TRBV6-4 with TRBJ2-2; 12 bases are shared with TRBD2. From germline, CDR1 is MRHNA and CDR2 SNTAGT. The CDR3 totals 17 residues. Unmatched junction bases numbered 4, after V lost 3 bases and J lost 2 bases. The CDR3 sequence is CASSETSGGPNTGELFF. The CDR3 nucleotides are TGTGCCAGCAGTGAGACTAGCGGGGGCCCTAACACCGGGGAGCTGTTTTTT.

The V call is TRBV30, the J call TRBJ2-1; no clear D. The CDR3 is 11 amino acids. Between the trimmed V and J ends, which lost 4 bases and 9 bases, there was a span of 10 bases. Germline values: CDR1 GTSNPN, CDR2 SVGIG (reference sequence). CDR3 DNA: TGTGCCTGGATGGTTGGCAGTGAGCAGTTCTTC. The encoded protein is CAWMVGSEQFF.

This clonotype was picked up many times. The chain is built from TRBV12-3 or TRBV12-4 and TRBJ1-4; D is possibly TRBD1 (6 bases). The CDR3 is 15 amino acids. With 7 bases removed from V and 8 bases from J, the gap between germline ends came to 20 bases. The CDR3 spells CASKRSTGLTEKLFF. The CDR3 DNA reads as TGTGCCAGCAAACGATCGACAGGCCTTACCGAAAAACTGTTTTTT.

The chain links TRBV19 to TRBJ1-2; D is ambiguous. The CDR3 contains 17 residues. The V gene's germline CDR1 is LNHDA and CDR2 SQIVND (reference sequence). Trimming left V 3 bases short and J 2 bases short, with 19 bases between. The CDR3 DNA is TGTGCCAGTAGTATTCCCCGGGTCCGAGCGCGGAACTATGGCTACACCTTC. This encodes CASSIPRVRARNYGYTF.

This clonotype was detected many times. The chain employs TRBV5-8 and TRBJ2-5; TRBD2 agrees at 13 bases. With 4 bases clipped from V and 0 bases from J, the junction kept 6 bases outside the gene matches. The V gene's germline CDR1 is SGHTS and CDR2 YDEGEE. The CDR3 is made up of 17 amino acids. The DNA for the CDR3 is TGTGCCAGCAGCCCAGGGACTAGCGGGACTCACCAAGAGACCCAGTACTTC. Encoded protein: CASSPGTSGTHQETQYF. The complete variable domain, with remaining parts taken from reference TRBV5-8 and TRBJ2-5, reads EAGVTQSPTHLIKTRGQQATLRCSPISGHTSVYWYQQALGLGLQFLLWYDEGEERNRGNFPPRFSGRQFPNYSSELNVNALELEDSALYLCASSPGTSGTHQETQYFGPGTRLLVL.

This clonotype was seen ten or more times. V is TRBV11-1 and J is TRBJ2-5, with D unclear. Trimming pared 3 bases from V and 5 bases from J, leaving 10 bases between. Germline V gene lookup returns CDR1 SGHAT and CDR2 FQDESV (reference sequence). This CDR3 has 13 amino acids. In nucleotides, the CDR3 is TGTGCCAGCAGCTTCACCCCTCGCGAGACCCAGTACTTC. Translating it yields CASSFTPRETQYF.

The sample holds many counts of this clonotype. CDR3 nucleotides: TGTGCCAGCAGCTTAAAATGGGACACTGAAGCTTTCTTT. This gives the protein CASSLKWDTEAFF. This chain links TRBV7-3 with TRBJ1-1, with no clear D. Trimming cost V 1 base and J 3 bases, with 6 bases left between them. The germline V gene has CDR1 SGHTA and CDR2 FQGTGA. The CDR3 spans 13 residues.

This chain joins TRBV20-1 and TRBJ1-5, with D uncertain. V was trimmed by 7 bases and J by 1 base, leaving 14 bases between them. Germline V lookup: CDR1 DFQATT, CDR2 SNEGSKA (reference sequence). The CDR3 spans 14 residues. CDR3 DNA sequence: TGCAGTGTAAAGGAACCGAGGAGCAATCAGCCCCAGCATTTT. It specifies CSVKEPRSNQPQHF.

This clonotype was observed at least ten times. V usage is TRBV28 and J usage is TRBJ2-7; 7 bases agree with TRBD1. The CDR3 runs 15 residues. From germline, CDR1 is MDHEN and CDR2 SYDVKM. With V trimmed by 2 bases and J by 3 bases, 7 bases remained unmatched. For the CDR3, the DNA is TGTGCCAGCAGTTTAGGACAGGCGACTATCTACGAGCAGTACTTC. Translation: CASSLGQATIYEQYF.

The chain has TRBV6-1 and TRBJ1-2; D unclear. Looked up from germline, CDR1 is MNHNS and CDR2 is SASEGT. Trimming stripped 7 bases from V and 4 bases from J, with 13 bases between. This CDR3 region has 13 residues. CDR3 DNA: TGTGCCAGCACCACCTTAGGGTTCTATGGCTACACCTTC. It encodes CASTTLGFYGYTF.

In the case of this clonotype: A read error is possible here, since a much larger clone lies one base away. The V call is TRBV11-2, the J call TRBJ1-4; D is perhaps TRBD1 (5 bases). Per the germline V gene, CDR1 is SGHAT and CDR2 is FQNNGV. The CDR3 consists of 18 residues. CDR3 sequence reads: CAGSYPRGSAQIGEKLFF. DNA for the CDR3: TGTGCCGGCAGTTATCCTCGGGGCAGTGCCCAGATAGGTGAAAAACTGTTTTTT.

This clonotype was recorded at least ten times. The J gene is TRBJ1-1, the V gene TRBV5-1; D is uncertain. Germline assignment: CDR1 SGHRS and CDR2 YFSETQ. The V gene lost 2 bases and the J gene lost 4 bases, with 12 bases spanning the gap. There are 14 residues in the CDR3. The CDR3 nucleotides read TGCGCCAGCAGCTTCGAGACTGTCAGCACTGAAGCTTTCTTT. Translation: CASSFETVSTEAFF.

V is TRBV19 and J is TRBJ1-3; the match to TRBD1 covers 11 bases. V shed 7 bases, J shed 3 bases, and the junction held 5 bases outside the gene matches. The CDR3 spans 15 residues. Germline V gives CDR1 LNHDA, CDR2 SQIVND (reference sequence). The DNA for the CDR3 is TGTGCCAGTACGCGGACAGGGGGCGATGGAAACACCATATATTTT. Translated, it gives CASTRTGGDGNTIYF.

Many counts were recorded for this clonotype. V and J are TRBV12-3 or TRBV12-4 and TRBJ2-1, with D tentatively TRBD2 (6 bases). The CDR3 is 16 amino acids. V lost 4 bases to trimming and J lost 5 bases, with 18 bases between them. CDR3 sequence reads: CASSYLRWGRNNEQFF. In DNA form, the CDR3 reads TGTGCCAGCAGTTACCTTCGGTGGGGGAGGAACAATGAGCAGTTCTTC.

This clonotype has a count of ten or more. The chain has TRBV6-2 or TRBV6-3 and TRBJ2-7, with D maybe TRBD2 (6 bases). Germline V CDR1 and CDR2: MNHEY, SVGEGT. CDR3 length equals 13 residues. V lost 3 bases and J 4 bases, leaving 10 bases between the germline ends. In DNA form, the CDR3 reads TGTGCCAGCAGTTATAGGAGGGGATACGAGCAGTACGTC. This encodes CASSYRRGYEQYV.

This clonotype was picked up many times. The CDR3 sequence: CASSQDGTSLADTQYF. CDR3 DNA sequence: TGCGCCAGCAGCCAGGACGGGACTAGCTTAGCAGATACGCAGTATTTT. The chain employs TRBV4-3 and TRBJ2-3, with TRBD2 matching 9 bases. The CDR3 contains 16 residues. The V gene end was trimmed by 3 bases and the J gene end by 4 bases; junction bases not matched to a gene: 8. Germline V gives CDR1 LGHNA, CDR2 YSLEER.